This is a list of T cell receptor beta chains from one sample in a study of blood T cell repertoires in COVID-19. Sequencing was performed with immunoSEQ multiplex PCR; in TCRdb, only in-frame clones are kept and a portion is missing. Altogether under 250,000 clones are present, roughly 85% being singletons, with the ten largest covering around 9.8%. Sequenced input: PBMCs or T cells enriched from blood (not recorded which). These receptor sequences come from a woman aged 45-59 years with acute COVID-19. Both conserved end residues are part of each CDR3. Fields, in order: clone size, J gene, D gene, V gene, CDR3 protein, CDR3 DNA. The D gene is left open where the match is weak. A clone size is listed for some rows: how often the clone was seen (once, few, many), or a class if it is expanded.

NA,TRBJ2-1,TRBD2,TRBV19,CASSIWGGVYNEQFF,TGTGCCAGTAGTATTTGGGGGGGTGTTTACAATGAGCAGTTCTTC
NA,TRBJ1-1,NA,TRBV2,CASSIIRLASDTEAFF,TGTGCCAGCAGTATAATCAGGCTCGCGTCGGACACTGAAGCTTTCTTT
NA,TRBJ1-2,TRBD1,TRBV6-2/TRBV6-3,CASSPGQDYGYTF,TGTGCCAGCAGTCCCGGACAGGACTATGGCTACACCTTC
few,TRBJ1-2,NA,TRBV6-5,CASSYSKGGGEGYTF,TGTGCCAGCAGTTACTCGAAGGGCGGGGGCGAAGGCTACACCTTC
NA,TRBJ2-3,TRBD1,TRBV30,CAWATGGGSTDTQYF,TGTGCCTGGGCTACAGGGGGCGGGAGCACAGATACGCAGTATTTT
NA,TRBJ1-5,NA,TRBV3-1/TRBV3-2,CASSQNGGENQPQHF,TGTGCCAGCAGCCAAAACGGGGGTGAGAATCAGCCCCAGCATTTT
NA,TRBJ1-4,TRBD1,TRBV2,CASAGGLTTNEKLFF,TGTGCCAGCGCAGGGGGCCTGACAACTAATGAAAAACTGTTTTTT
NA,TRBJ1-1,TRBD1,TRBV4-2,CASRTEGATEAFF,TGTGCCAGCCGTACGGAGGGGGCCACTGAAGCTTTCTTT
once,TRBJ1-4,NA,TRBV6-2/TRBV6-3,CASSNEGASNEKLFF,TGTGCCAGCAGCAACGAGGGTGCGTCTAATGAAAAACTGTTTTTT
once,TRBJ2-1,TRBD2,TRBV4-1,CASSQESGGPNEQFF,TGCGCCAGCAGCCAAGAATCGGGGGGGCCCAATGAGCAGTTCTTC
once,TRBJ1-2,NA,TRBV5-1,CASSAQPTAYGYTF,TGCGCCAGCAGCGCACAACCGACAGCCTATGGCTACACCTTC
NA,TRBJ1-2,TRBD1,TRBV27,CASSPTGIHGYTF,TGTGCCAGCAGCCCGACAGGGATCCATGGCTACACCTTC
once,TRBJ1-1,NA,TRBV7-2,CASSLWLMNTEAFF,TGTGCCAGCAGCTTATGGCTCATGAACACTGAAGCTTTCTTT
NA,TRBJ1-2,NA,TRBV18,CASSPGQAGPYGYTF,TGTGCCAGCTCACCAGGTCAAGCAGGGCCCTATGGCTACACCTTC
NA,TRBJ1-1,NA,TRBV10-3,CAISAGERTEAFF,TGTGCCATCAGCGCAGGGGAGCGCACTGAAGCTTTCTTT
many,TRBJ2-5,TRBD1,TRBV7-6,CASGIVGTGVETQYF,TGTGCCAGCGGGATAGTAGGGACAGGGGTAGAGACCCAGTACTTC
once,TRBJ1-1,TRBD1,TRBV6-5,CASRPRQGENTEAFF,TGTGCCAGCAGACCGCGACAGGGGGAGAACACTGAAGCTTTCTTT
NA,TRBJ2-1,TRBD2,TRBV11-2,CASSLGGGSGYYNEQFF,TGTGCCAGCAGCTTAGGAGGCGGGAGCGGGTATTACAATGAGCAGTTCTTC
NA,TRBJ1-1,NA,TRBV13,CASSLGRGTEAFF,TGTGCCAGCAGCTTAGGGAGAGGCACTGAAGCTTTCTTT
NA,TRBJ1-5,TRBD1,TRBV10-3,CAISEGTVGNQPQHF,TGTGCCATCAGTGAGGGGACAGTAGGCAATCAGCCCCAGCATTTT
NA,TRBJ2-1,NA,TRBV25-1,CASSEFGRTKYNEQFF,TGTGCCAGCAGTGAATTCGGCAGGACTAAATACAATGAGCAGTTCTTC
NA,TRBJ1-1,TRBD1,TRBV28,CASSEYRTGGGTEAFF,TGTGCCAGCTCCGAATATAGAACAGGGGGCGGCACTGAAGCTTTCTTT
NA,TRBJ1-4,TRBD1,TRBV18,CASSPPGQGWGEKLFF,TGTGCCAGCTCACCCCCGGGACAGGGGTGGGGTGAAAAACTGTTTTTT
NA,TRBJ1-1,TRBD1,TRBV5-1,CASSLVGQGGTEAFF,TGCGCCAGCAGCTTGGTGGGACAGGGTGGCACTGAAGCTTTCTTT
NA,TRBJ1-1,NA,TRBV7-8,CATGGSSLNTEAFF,TGTGCCACCGGAGGATCCTCCCTGAACACTGAAGCTTTCTTT
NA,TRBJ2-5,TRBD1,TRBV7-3,CGPGQGWETQYF,TGCGGGCCGGGACAGGGGTGGGAGACCCAGTACTTC
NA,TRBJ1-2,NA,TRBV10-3,CAISESENYGYTF,TGTGCCATCAGTGAGTCCGAGAACTATGGCTACACCTTC
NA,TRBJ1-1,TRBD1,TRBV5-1,CASSSEQSTGHTEAFF,TGCGCCAGCAGCTCTGAACAATCGACAGGGCACACTGAAGCTTTCTTT
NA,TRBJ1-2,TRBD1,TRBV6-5,CASSEDRQFYGYTF,TGTGCCAGCAGCGAGGACAGGCAATTCTATGGCTACACCTTC
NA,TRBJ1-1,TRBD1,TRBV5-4,CASSPTGGNTEAFF,TGTGCCAGCAGCCCTACAGGGGGCAACACTGAAGCTTTCTTT
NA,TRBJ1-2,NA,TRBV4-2,CASSQPGHEVFYGYTF,TGTGCCAGCAGCCAACCGGGACATGAGGTATTTTACGGCTACACCTTC
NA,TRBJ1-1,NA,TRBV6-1,CASSDRTGGSTEAFF,TGTGCCAGCAGTGACCGGACGGGAGGGAGCACTGAAGCTTTCTTT
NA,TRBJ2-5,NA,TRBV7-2,CASSLGAGIQETQYF,TGTGCCAGCAGCTTAGGCGCGGGGATACAAGAGACCCAGTACTTC
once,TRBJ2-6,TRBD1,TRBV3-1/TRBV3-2,CASSQGLGQGSSGANVLTF,TGTGCCAGCAGCCAAGGACTGGGACAGGGGAGCTCTGGGGCCAACGTCCTGACTTTC
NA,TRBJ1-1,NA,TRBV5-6,CASSLRDTEAFF,TGTGCCAGCAGCTTACGGGACACTGAAGCTTTCTTT
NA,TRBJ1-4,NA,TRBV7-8,CASSGRRLNEKLFF,TGTGCCAGCAGTGGCAGGAGACTAAATGAAAAACTGTTTTTT
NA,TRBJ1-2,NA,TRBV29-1,CSVEMQGIRSGYTF,TGCAGCGTTGAGATGCAGGGGATCCGATCTGGCTACACCTTC
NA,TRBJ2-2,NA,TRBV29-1,CSVSTSGPGTGELFF,TGCAGCGTTTCCACCTCAGGGCCCGGCACCGGGGAGCTGTTTTTT
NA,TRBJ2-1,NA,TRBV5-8,CASSSGDGMLNEQFF,TGTGCCAGCAGCTCGGGGGACGGCATGCTCAATGAGCAGTTCTTC
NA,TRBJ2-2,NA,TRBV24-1,CATSQTGELFF,TGTGCCACCAGTCAGACCGGGGAGCTGTTTTTT
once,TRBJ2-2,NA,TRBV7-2,CASSSQFVTGELFF,TGTGCCAGCAGCTCCCAGTTTGTTACCGGGGAGCTGTTTTTT
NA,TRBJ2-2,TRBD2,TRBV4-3,CATGLAGGWNTGELFF,TGCGCCACGGGACTAGCGGGGGGCTGGAACACCGGGGAGCTGTTTTTT
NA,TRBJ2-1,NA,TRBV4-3,CASSQEWTVSHEQFF,TGCGCCAGCAGCCAAGAATGGACAGTTAGTCATGAGCAGTTCTTC
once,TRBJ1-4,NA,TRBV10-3,CAISAQGGTNEKLFF,TGTGCCATCAGTGCACAGGGTGGGACTAATGAAAAACTGTTTTTT
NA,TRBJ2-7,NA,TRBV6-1,CASSPDRPNYEQYF,TGTGCCAGCAGCCCGGACAGACCGAACTACGAGCAGTACTTC
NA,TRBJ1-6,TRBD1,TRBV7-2,CASSDRDRGNSPLHF,TGTGCCAGCAGCGACCGGGACAGGGGAAATTCACCCCTCCACTTT
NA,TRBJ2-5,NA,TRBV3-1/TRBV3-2,CASSQDAGSETQYF,TGTGCCAGCAGCCAAGATGCGGGCTCGGAGACCCAGTACTTC
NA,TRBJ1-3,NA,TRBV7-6,CASSSTTRGIGNTIYF,TGTGCCAGCAGCTCAACAACTCGGGGGATCGGAAACACCATATATTTT
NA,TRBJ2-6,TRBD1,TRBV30,CAWDRGRVAGANVLTF,TGTGCCTGGGACAGGGGGCGAGTAGCTGGGGCCAACGTCCTGACTTTC
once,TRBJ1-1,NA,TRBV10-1,CASSESGAGAEAFF,TGCGCCAGCAGTGAGTCGGGGGCCGGGGCTGAAGCTTTCTTT
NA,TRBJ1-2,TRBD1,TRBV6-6,CASVPGDRPTYGYTF,TGTGCCAGCGTCCCTGGGGACAGACCGACCTATGGCTACACCTTC
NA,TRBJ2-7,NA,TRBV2,CAAYRGGGEQYF,TGTGCCGCATACAGGGGAGGAGGCGAGCAGTACTTC
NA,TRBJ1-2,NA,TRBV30,CAWSPSLESEGYTF,TGTGCCTGGAGCCCATCACTGGAGTCCGAGGGCTACACCTTC
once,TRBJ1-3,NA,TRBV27,CASSSAGSDGNTIYF,TGTGCCAGCAGTTCGGCAGGATCGGATGGAAACACCATATATTTT
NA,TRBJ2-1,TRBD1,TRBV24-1,CATSDPGTGTDEQFF,TGTGCCACCAGTGACCCCGGGACAGGGACCGATGAGCAGTTCTTC
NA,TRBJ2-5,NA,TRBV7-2,CASSPTGQETQYF,TGTGCCAGCAGCCCGACAGGTCAAGAGACCCAGTACTTC
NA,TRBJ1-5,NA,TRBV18,CASSPVSGHSNQPQHF,TGTGCCAGCTCACCAGTTTCAGGCCATAGCAATCAGCCCCAGCATTTT